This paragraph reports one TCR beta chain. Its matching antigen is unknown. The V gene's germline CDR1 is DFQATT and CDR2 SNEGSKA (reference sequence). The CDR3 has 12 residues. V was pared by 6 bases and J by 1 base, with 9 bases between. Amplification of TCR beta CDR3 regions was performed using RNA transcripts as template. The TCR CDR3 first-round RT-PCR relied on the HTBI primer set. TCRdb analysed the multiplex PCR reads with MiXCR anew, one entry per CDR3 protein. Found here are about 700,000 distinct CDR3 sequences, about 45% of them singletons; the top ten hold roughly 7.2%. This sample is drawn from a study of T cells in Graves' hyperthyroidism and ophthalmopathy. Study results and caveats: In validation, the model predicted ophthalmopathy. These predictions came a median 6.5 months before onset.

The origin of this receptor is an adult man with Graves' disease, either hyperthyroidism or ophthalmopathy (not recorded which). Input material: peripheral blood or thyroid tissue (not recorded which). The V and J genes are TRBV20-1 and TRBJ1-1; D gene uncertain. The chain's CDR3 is CSAGLWNTEAFF. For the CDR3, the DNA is TGCAGTGCCGGACTTTGGAACACTGAAGCTTTCTTT.